Sequencing of this TCR beta chain was carried out in a study of cytomegalovirus exposure and HLA in healthy donors. Findings and limits, study-wide: Productive rates of about 90% or about 30% were seen for most TCR beta V segments in an earlier analysis. TCR beta V- and J-gene trimming, according to a later analysis, was linked to a missense DCLRE1C variant. The study had only CMV serostatus as immune exposure information.

A single count supports this clone. Its specificity is not known. With 60 Vbeta and 13 Jbeta primers, the PCR was carried out. The assay was immunoSEQ multiplex PCR, and TCRdb's table has in-frame clones only and misses some. Of some 150,000 clones listed, roughly 80% were seen once; the top ten hold approximately 0.78%. Germline-derived CDR1 and CDR2 are MNHNS and SASEGT. The CDR3 has 15 residues. V was trimmed by 8 bases and J by 9 bases, leaving 23 bases between them. The receptor's source is a woman between 18 and 29 years old in good health and CMV-seronegative. The chain combines TRBV6-1 with TRBJ2-1, with TRBD1 as a possible D gene (7 bases). Sample: PBMCs. The DNA of the CDR3 is TGTGCCAGCCCGCGCCGGCAGGGGGGACAGAGTGAGCAGTTCTTC. Its translation is CASPRRQGGQSEQFF.